The 16 T cell receptor beta chains given below trace back to one sample, sequenced in a study of blood T cell repertoires in COVID-19 (dated by TCRdb to 2020 to 2022). The library was built by means of the immunoSEQ multiplex PCR assay. The clones in this table, taken by TCRdb from immuneACCESS, are in-frame only. Not every clone is retained; where verified, under half of the shortfall comes from an unresolved V gene, and the cause of the rest is unknown. In this sample the table shows approximately 100,000 clones, around 87% of which occur a single time. The top ten clonotypes cover more than 9% of the sample. Sample: peripheral blood. These receptors all stem from a woman between 25 and 40 years old with acute or convalescent COVID-19.

This clone was detected only once. This chain joins TRBV3-1 (or the pseudogene TRBV3-2) and TRBJ1-4; 9 nucleotides line up with TRBD1. Germline loops: CDR1 LGHDT, CDR2 YNNKEL (reference sequence). V gave up 7 bases and J gave up 8 bases; unmatched junction bases: 8. The CDR3 covers 14 residues. CDR3 residues: CASTQQGAGEKLFF. Here the CDR3 DNA reads TGTGCCAGCACACAACAGGGGGCAGGGGAAAAACTGTTTTTT.

The rearrangement joins TRBV5-4 to TRBJ2-1; TRBD2 matches at 9 bases. This CDR3 contains 16 residues. The junction had 8 bases not matched to a gene; V was cut back by 4 bases and J by 3 bases. Germline V lookup: CDR1 SGHNT, CDR2 YYREEE (reference sequence). CDR3 sequence: CASSREAGGVYNEQFF. The CDR3 region has the DNA TGTGCCAGCAGCAGAGAAGCGGGGGGAGTCTACAATGAGCAGTTCTTC.

The chain links TRBV6-5 to TRBJ2-1; 7 positions match TRBD2. CDR3 length: 13 residues. Per the germline V gene, CDR1 is MNHEY and CDR2 is SVGAGI. The J segment lost 7 bases and the V segment lost 2 bases, leaving 2 bases of the junction unmatched. The CDR3 nucleotides are TGTGCCAGCAGTTACCAAGCGGGGAATGAGCAGTTCTTC. This codes for CASSYQAGNEQFF.

This chain joins TRBV28 and TRBJ2-3, with no clear D. V lost 1 base to trimming and J lost 5 bases, with 10 bases between them. Per the germline V gene, CDR1 is MDHEN and CDR2 is SYDVKM. The CDR3 consists of 14 residues. CDR3: CASSLFSGGDTQYF. CDR3 DNA: TGTGCCAGCAGTTTATTCTCAGGTGGAGATACGCAGTATTTT.

This clone was detected only once. This sequence joins TRBV12-5 and TRBJ1-2, with TRBD1 matching over 7 bases. J was trimmed by 2 bases and V by 6 bases; bases with no gene match: 6. Germline V gene lookup returns CDR1 LGHNT and CDR2 FRNRAP. The CDR3 loop spans 14 amino acids. CDR3 loop: CASGRTTGNYGYTF. CDR3 in DNA: TGTGCTAGTGGCCGCACGACAGGGAACTATGGCTACACCTTC.

The rearrangement links TRBV11-2 to TRBJ1-2; 7 bases match TRBD1. CDR1 is SGHAT, CDR2 FQNNGV, per germline. This CDR3 spans 16 amino acids. The V gene end was trimmed by 5 bases and the J gene end by 0 bases; junction bases not matched to a gene: 9. The CDR3 here is CASSARTGSTNYGYTF. The CDR3, as DNA: TGTGCCAGCAGCGCAAGGACAGGATCGACTAACTATGGCTACACCTTC.

The rearrangement joins TRBV19 to TRBJ1-2; 8 nucleotides align to TRBD1. The germline CDR1 and CDR2 sequences are LNHDA and SQIVND (reference sequence). The CDR3 has 15 amino acids. J lost 0 bases, V lost 4 bases, and 4 bases had no gene match. CDR3 nucleotides: TGTGCCAGTAGTACCGGGACAGGTGCTAACTATGGCTACACCTTC. Translated, it gives CASSTGTGANYGYTF.

The V call is TRBV12-5, the J call TRBJ2-2, with 9 bases matching TRBD1. CDR3 size: 15 residues. Germline values: CDR1 LGHNT, CDR2 FRNRAP. The ends lost 6 bases at V and 7 bases at J; junction bases unmatched: 9. CDR3 nucleotides: TGTGCTAGTGGCAAGGGACAGGGAAGTTTCGGGGAGCTGTTTTTT. Its protein is CASGKGQGSFGELFF.

This clone has only a few counts. J is TRBJ1-4 and V is TRBV4-1; 8 bases match TRBD1. CDR3 length: 15 residues. Germline values: CDR1 MGHRA, CDR2 YSYEKL. V was clipped by 4 bases and J by 5 bases; unmatched bases: 6. The CDR3 nucleotides read TGCGCCAGCAGCCCCCGGGACAGGAGGAATGAAAAACTGTTTTTT. Amino acid sequence: CASSPRDRRNEKLFF.

Only one count was recorded for this clone. The chain uses TRBV5-6 and TRBJ2-7; 9 nucleotides match TRBD1. Germline CDR1 SGHDT, CDR2 YYEEEE. The CDR3 is made up of 14 amino acids. The V gene end was trimmed by 4 bases and the J gene end by 1 base; junction bases not matched to a gene: 3. CDR3 in amino acids: CASSPGTGSYEQYF. For the CDR3, the DNA is TGTGCCAGCAGCCCCGGGACAGGGTCCTACGAGCAGTACTTC.

The rearrangement uses TRBV30 and TRBJ1-5, with TRBD1 matching 8 bases. Germline-derived CDR1 and CDR2 are GTSNPN and SVGIG (reference sequence). The junction had 4 bases not matched to a gene; V was cut back by 1 base and J by 2 bases. This CDR3 has 15 residues. CDR3 nucleotide sequence: TGTGCCTGGAGTGGAGGACAGGGAGGCAATCAGCCCCAGCATTTT. Protein product: CAWSGGQGGNQPQHF.

The V call is TRBV30, the J call TRBJ2-2; no clear D gene. Trimming stripped 0 bases from V and 5 bases from J, with 4 bases between. This CDR3 is built from 12 residues. Germline V gene data show CDR1 as GTSNPN and CDR2 as SVGIG (reference sequence). In nucleotides, the CDR3 is TGTGCCTGGAGTGTTATTACCGGGGAGCTGTTTTTT. Translating it yields CAWSVITGELFF.

V gene TRBV4-2 combines with J gene TRBJ2-2; 12 bases are a match to TRBD2. CDR3 length: 15 amino acids. Germline-derived CDR1 and CDR2 are LGHNA and YNFKEQ. V lost 7 bases and J lost 5; bases outside the gene matches: 5. In DNA, the CDR3 is TGTGCCAGCACCCCTAGCGGGGGGGATACCGGGGAGCTGTTTTTT. It yields the protein CASTPSGGDTGELFF.

This chain links TRBV28 with TRBJ1-1; tentatively, D is TRBD1 (6 bases). Trimming took 1 base from V and 0 from J, leaving 9 bases between them. The CDR3 has 15 residues. Germline CDR1 is MDHEN and CDR2 is SYDVKM. CDR3 loop: CASSLLGAMNTEAFF. DNA for the CDR3: TGTGCCAGCAGTTTATTGGGGGCCATGAACACTGAAGCTTTCTTT.

V usage is TRBV7-9 and J usage is TRBJ1-4; 11 bases are shared with TRBD1. The germline V gene encodes CDR1 SEHNR and CDR2 FQNEAQ (reference sequence). The CDR3 length is 18 residues. With 5 bases clipped from V and 0 bases from J, the junction kept 8 bases outside the gene matches. The CDR3 region is CASSLGQGATPTNEKLFF. DNA for the CDR3: TGTGCCAGCAGCCTAGGACAGGGGGCTACTCCAACTAATGAAAAACTGTTTTTT. The whole variable domain, remainder taken from reference TRBV7-9 and TRBJ1-4, is DTGVSQNPRHKITKRGQNVTFRCDPISEHNRLYWYRQTLGQGPEFLTYFQNEAQLEKSRLLSDRFSAERPKGSFSTLEIQRTEQGDSAMYLCASSLGQGATPTNEKLFFGSGTQLSVL.

In this sample, this clone turned up a few times. The rearrangement joins TRBV20-1 to TRBJ1-4; D perhaps matches TRBD1 (5 bases). Germline-derived CDR1 and CDR2 are DFQATT and SNEGSKA (reference sequence). The CDR3 consists of 11 residues. Trimming removed 3 bases from V and 8 bases from J, with 7 bases in between. The CDR3 loop reads CSASTGEKLFF. In DNA form, the CDR3 reads TGCAGTGCTAGTACAGGCGAAAAACTGTTTTTT.